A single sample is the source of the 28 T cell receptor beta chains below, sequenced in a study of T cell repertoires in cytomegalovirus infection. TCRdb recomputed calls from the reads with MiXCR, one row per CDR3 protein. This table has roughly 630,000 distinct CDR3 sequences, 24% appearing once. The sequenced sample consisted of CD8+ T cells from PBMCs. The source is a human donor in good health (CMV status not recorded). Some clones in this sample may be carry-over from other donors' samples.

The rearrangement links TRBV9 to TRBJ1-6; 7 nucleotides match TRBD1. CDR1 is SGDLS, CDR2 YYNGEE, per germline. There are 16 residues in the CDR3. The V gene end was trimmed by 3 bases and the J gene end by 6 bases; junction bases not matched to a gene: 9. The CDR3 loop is CASSAHPGQPNSPLHF. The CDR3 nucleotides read TGTGCCAGCAGCGCCCATCCGGGACAGCCTAATTCACCCCTCCACTTT.

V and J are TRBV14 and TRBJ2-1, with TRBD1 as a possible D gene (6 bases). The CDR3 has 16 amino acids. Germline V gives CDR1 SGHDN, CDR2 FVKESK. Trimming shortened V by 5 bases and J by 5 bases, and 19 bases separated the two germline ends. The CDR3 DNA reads TGTGCCAGCAGCGAGACCTGGACAGACAGCGACAATGAGCAGTTCTTC. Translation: CASSETWTDSDNEQFF. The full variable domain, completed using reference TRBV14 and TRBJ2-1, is EAGVTQFPSHSVIEKGQTVTLRCDPISGHDNLYWYRRVMGKEIKFLLHFVKESKQDESGMPNNRFLAERTGGTYSTLKVQPAELEDSGVYFCASSETWTDSDNEQFFGPGTRLTVL.

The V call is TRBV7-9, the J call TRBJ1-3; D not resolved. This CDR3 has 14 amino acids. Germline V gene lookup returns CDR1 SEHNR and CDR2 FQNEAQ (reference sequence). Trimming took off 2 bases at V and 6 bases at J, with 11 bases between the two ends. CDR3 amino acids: CASSLPRAENTIYF. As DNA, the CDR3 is TGTGCCAGCAGCTTACCCCGCGCTGAAAACACCATATATTTT.

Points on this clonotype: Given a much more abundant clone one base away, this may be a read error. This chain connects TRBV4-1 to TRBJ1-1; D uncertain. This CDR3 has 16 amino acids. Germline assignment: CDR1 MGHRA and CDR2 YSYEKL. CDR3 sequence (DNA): TGCGCCAGCAACCAAGGCCAGCCGGCAGAGAACACTGAAGCTTTCTTT. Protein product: CASNQGQPAENTEAFF.

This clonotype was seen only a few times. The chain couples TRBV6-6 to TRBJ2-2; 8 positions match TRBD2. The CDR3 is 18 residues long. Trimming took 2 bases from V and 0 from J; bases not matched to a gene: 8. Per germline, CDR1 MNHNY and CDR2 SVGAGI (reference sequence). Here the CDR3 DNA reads TGTGCCAGCAGTTACCTCCGAGCGGGGGCCACGAACACCGGGGAGCTGTTTTTT. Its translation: CASSYLRAGATNTGELFF.

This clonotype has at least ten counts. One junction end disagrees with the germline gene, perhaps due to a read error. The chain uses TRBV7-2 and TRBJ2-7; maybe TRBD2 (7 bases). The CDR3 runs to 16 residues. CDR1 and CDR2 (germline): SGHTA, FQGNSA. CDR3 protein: CASSHGGTSSSFEQYF. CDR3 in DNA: TGTGCCAGCAGCCACGGGGGGACAAGTTCCTCCTTCGAGCAGTACTTC.

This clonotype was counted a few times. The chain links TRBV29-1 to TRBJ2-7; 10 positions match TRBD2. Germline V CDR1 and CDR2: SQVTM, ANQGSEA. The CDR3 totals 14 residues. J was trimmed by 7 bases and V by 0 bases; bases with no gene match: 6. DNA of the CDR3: TGCAGCGTTGAAGATACCCCTAGCGGGGGTGAGCAGTACTTC. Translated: CSVEDTPSGGEQYF.

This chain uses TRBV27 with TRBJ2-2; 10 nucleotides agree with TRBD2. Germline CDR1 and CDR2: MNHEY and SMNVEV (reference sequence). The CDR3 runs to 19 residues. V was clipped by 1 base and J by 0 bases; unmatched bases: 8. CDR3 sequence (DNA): TGTGCCAGCAGTTTATGGTATCTAGCGGGGGCCGCGAACACCGGGGAGCTGTTTTTT. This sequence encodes CASSLWYLAGAANTGELFF.

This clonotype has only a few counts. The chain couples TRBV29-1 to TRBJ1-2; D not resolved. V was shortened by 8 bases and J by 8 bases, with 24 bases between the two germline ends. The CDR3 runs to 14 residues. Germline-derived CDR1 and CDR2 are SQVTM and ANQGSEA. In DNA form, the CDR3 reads TGCAGCAGTAGCGCCGGACGTCCCCAGGAGGGCTACACCTTC. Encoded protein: CSSSAGRPQEGYTF.

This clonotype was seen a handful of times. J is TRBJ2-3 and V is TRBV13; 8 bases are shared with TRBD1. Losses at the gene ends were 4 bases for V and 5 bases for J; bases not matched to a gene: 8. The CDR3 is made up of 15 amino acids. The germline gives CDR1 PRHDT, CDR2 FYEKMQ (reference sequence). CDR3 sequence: CASSSQDRAEDTQYF. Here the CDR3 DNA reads TGTGCCAGCAGCTCCCAGGACAGGGCGGAAGATACGCAGTATTTT.

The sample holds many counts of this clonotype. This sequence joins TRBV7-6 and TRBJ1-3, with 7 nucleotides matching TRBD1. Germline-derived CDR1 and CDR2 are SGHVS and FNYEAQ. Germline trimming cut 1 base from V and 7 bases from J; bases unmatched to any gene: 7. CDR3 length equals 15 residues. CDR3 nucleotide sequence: TGTGCCAGCAGCTTAGACAGGGGCTTCGGGAACACCATATATTTT. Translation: CASSLDRGFGNTIYF.

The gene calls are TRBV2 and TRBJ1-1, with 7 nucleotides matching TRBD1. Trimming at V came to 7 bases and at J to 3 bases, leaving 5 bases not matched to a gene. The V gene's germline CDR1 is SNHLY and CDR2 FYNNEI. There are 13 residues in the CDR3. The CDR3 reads CASKNRGHTEAFF. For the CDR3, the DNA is TGTGCCAGCAAGAACAGGGGCCACACTGAAGCTTTCTTT.

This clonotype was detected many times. The CDR3 loop reads CASSLARPLAGGNSYNEQFF. Here the CDR3 DNA reads TGTGCCAGCAGCTTAGCCCGACCCCTAGCGGGGGGTAACTCCTACAATGAGCAGTTCTTC. This chain joins TRBV7-6 and TRBJ2-1; 11 nucleotides match TRBD2. The CDR3 totals 20 residues. The germline V gene has CDR1 SGHVS and CDR2 FNYEAQ. Trimming removed 0 bases from V and 0 bases from J; junction bases left unmatched: 10.

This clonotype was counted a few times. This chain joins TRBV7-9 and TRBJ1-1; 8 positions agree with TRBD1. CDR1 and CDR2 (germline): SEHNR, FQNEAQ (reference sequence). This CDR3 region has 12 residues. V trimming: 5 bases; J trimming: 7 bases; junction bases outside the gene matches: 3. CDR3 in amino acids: CASSLQGDEAFF. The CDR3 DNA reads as TGTGCCAGCAGCCTACAGGGGGATGAAGCTTTCTTT.

CDR3 region: CSARDRAAVDTEAFF. The CDR3 DNA reads TGCAGTGCTAGAGATAGGGCGGCAGTCGACACTGAAGCTTTCTTT. The chain carries TRBV20-1 and TRBJ1-1, with D unresolved. Trimming stripped 0 bases from V and 3 bases from J, with 14 bases between. This CDR3 is built from 15 residues. In germline, CDR1 is DFQATT, CDR2 SNEGSKA (reference sequence).

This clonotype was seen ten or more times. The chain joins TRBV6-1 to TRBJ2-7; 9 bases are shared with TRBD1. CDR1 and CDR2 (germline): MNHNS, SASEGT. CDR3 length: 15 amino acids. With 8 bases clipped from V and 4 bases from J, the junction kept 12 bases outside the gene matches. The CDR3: CASLFRPGQGYEQYF. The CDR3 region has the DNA TGTGCCAGCTTGTTTCGGCCGGGACAGGGATACGAGCAGTACTTC.

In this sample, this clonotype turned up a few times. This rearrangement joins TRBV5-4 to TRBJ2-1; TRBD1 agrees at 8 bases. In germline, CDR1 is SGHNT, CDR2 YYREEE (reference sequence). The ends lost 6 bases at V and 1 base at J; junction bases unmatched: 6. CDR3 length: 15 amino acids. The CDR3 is CASIPTGESYNEQFF. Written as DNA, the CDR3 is TGTGCCAGCATCCCGACAGGGGAGTCCTACAATGAGCAGTTCTTC.

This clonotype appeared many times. CDR3 region: CASSLAPGAHEQFF. The CDR3 DNA reads as TGTGCCAGCAGCTTAGCCCCGGGGGCCCATGAGCAGTTCTTC. The chain uses TRBV7-2 and TRBJ2-1; D possibly matches TRBD1 or TRBD2 (6 bases each). The length of the CDR3 is 14 residues. Germline V lookup: CDR1 SGHTA, CDR2 FQGNSA. Trimming took 0 bases from V and 8 from J, leaving 11 bases between them.

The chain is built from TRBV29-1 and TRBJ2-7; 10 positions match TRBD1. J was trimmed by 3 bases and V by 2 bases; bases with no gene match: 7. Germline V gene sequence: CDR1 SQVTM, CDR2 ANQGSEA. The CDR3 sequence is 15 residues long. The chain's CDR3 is CSVELSGTGDYEQYF. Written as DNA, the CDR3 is TGCAGCGTTGAACTCTCCGGGACAGGGGACTACGAGCAGTACTTC.

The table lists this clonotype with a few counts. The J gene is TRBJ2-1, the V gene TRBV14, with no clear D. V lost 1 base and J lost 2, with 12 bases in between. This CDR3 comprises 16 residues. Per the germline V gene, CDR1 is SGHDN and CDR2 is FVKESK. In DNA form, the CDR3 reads TGTGCCAGCAGCCAAGTCACAGAGATGACCTACAATGAGCAGTTCTTC. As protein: CASSQVTEMTYNEQFF.

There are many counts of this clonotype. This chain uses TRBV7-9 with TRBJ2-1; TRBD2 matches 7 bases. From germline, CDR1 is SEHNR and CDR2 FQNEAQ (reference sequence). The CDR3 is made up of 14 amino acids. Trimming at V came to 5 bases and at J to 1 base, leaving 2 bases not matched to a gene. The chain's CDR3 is CASSPGGSYNEQFF. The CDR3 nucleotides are TGTGCCAGCAGCCCCGGGGGGTCCTACAATGAGCAGTTCTTC.

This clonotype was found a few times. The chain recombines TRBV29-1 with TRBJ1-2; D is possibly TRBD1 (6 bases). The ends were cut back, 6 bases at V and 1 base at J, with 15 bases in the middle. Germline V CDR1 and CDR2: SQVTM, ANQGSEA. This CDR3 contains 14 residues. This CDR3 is CSVSRTAYNYGYTF. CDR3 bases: TGCAGCGTATCCCGGACAGCTTATAACTATGGCTACACCTTC.

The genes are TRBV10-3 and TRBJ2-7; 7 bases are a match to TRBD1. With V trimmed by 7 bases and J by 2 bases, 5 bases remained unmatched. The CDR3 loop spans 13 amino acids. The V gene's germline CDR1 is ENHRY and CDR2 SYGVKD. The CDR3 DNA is TGTGCCATCACCAGCGGACAGGCCTACGAGCAGTACTTC. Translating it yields CAITSGQAYEQYF.

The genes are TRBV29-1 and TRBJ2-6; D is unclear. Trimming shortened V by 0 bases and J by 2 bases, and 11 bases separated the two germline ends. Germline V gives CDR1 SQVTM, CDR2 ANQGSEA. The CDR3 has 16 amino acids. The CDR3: CSVEDNRWPGANVLTF. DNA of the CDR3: TGCAGCGTTGAAGACAATAGGTGGCCTGGGGCCAACGTCCTGACTTTC.

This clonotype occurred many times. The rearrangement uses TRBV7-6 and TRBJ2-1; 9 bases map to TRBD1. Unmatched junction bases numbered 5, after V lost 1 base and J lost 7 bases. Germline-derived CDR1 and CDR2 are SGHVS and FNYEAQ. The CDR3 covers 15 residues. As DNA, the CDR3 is TGTGCCAGCAGCTTAGGGGTGACAGGGGGAAATGAGCAGTTCTTC. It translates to CASSLGVTGGNEQFF.

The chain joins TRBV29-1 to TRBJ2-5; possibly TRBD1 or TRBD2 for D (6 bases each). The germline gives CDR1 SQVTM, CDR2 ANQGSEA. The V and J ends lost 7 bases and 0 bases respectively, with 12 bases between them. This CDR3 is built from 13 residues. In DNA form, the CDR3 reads TGCAGCGCCGAGGGGGGCCACCAAGAGACCCAGTACTTC. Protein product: CSAEGGHQETQYF.

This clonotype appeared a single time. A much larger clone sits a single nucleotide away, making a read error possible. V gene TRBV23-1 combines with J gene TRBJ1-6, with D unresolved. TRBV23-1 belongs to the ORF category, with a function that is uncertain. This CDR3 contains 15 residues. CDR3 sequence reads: CASGHPSVGWSPLHF. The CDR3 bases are TGCGCCAGCGGTCACCCTTCCGTCGGCTGGTCACCCCTCCACTTT.

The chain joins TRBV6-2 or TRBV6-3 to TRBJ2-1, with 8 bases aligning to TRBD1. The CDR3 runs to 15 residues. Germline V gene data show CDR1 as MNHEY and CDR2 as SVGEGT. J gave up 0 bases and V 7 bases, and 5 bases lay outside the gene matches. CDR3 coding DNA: TGTGCCAGCACGGGGGACAGGACCTCCTACAATGAGCAGTTCTTC. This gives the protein CASTGDRTSYNEQFF.